The present T cell receptor beta chain was sequenced within a study of cytomegalovirus exposure and HLA in healthy donors (dated by TCRdb to 2016 to 2017). For context, the study as a whole: An earlier analysis of several hundred of the donors reported roughly 300 Gb of sequence data and roughly 100 million unique TCR beta sequences from 150 million to 200 million T cells. About 280 gigabases of sequencing data and around 90 million unique TCR sequences made up an early release that covered roughly 670 HLA-typed donors. The genetic ancestry cluster associated with self-reported Caucasian donors included 81% of the 300 to 400 genotyped donors. The aim of the study was to test whether cataloging public T cell receptors could identify signatures of past pathogen exposure. The study profiled the T cell repertoires of 500 to 800 subjects by immunosequencing and related them to cytomegalovirus serostatus. Along with the roughly 610-subject first cohort, a separate validation cohort of over a hundred different subjects was used. To predict cytomegalovirus infection status, the study brought together high-throughput TCR immunosequencing, statistical association of individual TCRs with disease status, and machine learning. To study patterns of TCR occurrence, a later analysis re-analyzed previously published TCR beta repertoires from 550 to 800 donors and added high-resolution HLA genotyping. In the later analysis, no new phenotypic data were used to find candidate immune exposures; instead, reliance was placed on TCR beta sequences and their occurrence across donors. To decide whether each TCR beta V gene segment behaved as functional or pseudogenic, an earlier analysis of fewer than 750 of the donors relied on high-throughput TCR beta sequencing. Donor age, sex, ethnicity and CMV serostatus were compiled alongside the repertoire data. A later genetic analysis took genome-wide SNP genotypes for about three fifths of the 666 donors and used that subset as a discovery cohort. All discovery cohort repertoires had been generated using a single sequencing platform. Both class I and class II loci were covered by HLA typing, at four-digit resolution. Typing coverage varied by locus: roughly 629-630 donors for A, B, C, DRB1 and DQB1; roughly 500 for DQA1; around 610 for DPA1; 400 to 480 for DPB1. Because of strong linkage in the cohort, four or five DR-DQ haplotypes were treated as single units for association and clustering. Among a few hundred genotyped donors of the cohort, an average of 235,054 unique TCR beta nucleotide sequences were sequenced per donor, roughly a sixth of them non-productive.

The cohort was made up of hundreds of healthy bone marrow donors. Cohort members were all nominally healthy when sampled, although unrecorded immune exposures were likely present. The donor was CMV seronegative and belonged to the group of several hundred seronegative cohort members. Each donor provided a peripheral blood sample, and peripheral blood mononuclear cells were used for TCR beta sequencing. The Qiagen DNeasy Blood Extraction Kit was used to extract genomic DNA from the blood cell samples. Library method: the immunoSEQ multiplex PCR assay. A mixture of 60 forward primers for TCR Vbeta segments and 13 reverse primers for TCR Jbeta segments was used in the multiplex PCR. A multiplex PCR assay on genomic DNA amplified the CDR3 region of rearranged TCR beta genes. The amplified TCR beta libraries were sequenced on the Illumina HiSeq System as 87-base-pair reads. The authors processed their data as follows. In a later analysis, 77 million or so unique TCR beta chains were counted across the approximately 640 repertoires, and roughly 9.9 million of these chains were shared by at least two donors. To remove PCR and sequencing errors, raw reads were error-corrected and collapsed into unique sequences using a nearest-neighbor algorithm that merged closely related sequences. To assign V, D and J gene segments, CDR3 sequences were aligned to IMGT reference sequences. For a sequence to be retained, a match of at least six nucleotides to both a V gene segment and a J gene segment was required. A rearrangement was called productive if the CDR3 had no stop codons and remained in frame with V and J, and every other rearrangement was called non-productive. Following IMGT convention, CDR3 was defined as the stretch from the second conserved V-encoded cysteine up to the conserved J-encoded phenylalanine. The earlier analysis of about 610 of the donors excluded any sequence lacking an unambiguous match to a single V gene segment. In an earlier analysis of more than 500 of the donors, a V segment was called functional when productive rearrangements were above 56.7%, and segregating when the standard deviation between donors exceeded 5%. A statistical classification framework was developed to diagnose cytomegalovirus status using the catalog of TCR beta chain sequences. In a later analysis, TCR nucleotide sequences were compared against IMGT/GENE-DB human TR gene sequences so that V and J genes could be assigned. Using the TCRdist pipeline, a later analysis assigned CDR3 sequences along with most-parsimonious VDJ recombination scenarios. A later analysis defined each TCR beta chain by its CDR3 amino acid sequence plus V-gene family, and excluded reads lacking a unique V-gene family. In a later analysis, 450 to 600 highly shared, low-generation-probability nucleotide sequences were removed to address suspected cross-contamination and a sequencing artifact. In a later analysis, a clonal expansion index for each public chain was calculated from normalized within-repertoire ranks of inferred template counts. In a later analysis, generation probabilities were computed using a VDJ recombination model fitted to out-of-frame rearrangements, and the results were checked against IGoR. In a later analysis, TCR-TCR, TCR-HLA and TCR-CMV co-occurrence was scored with hypergeometric tests, and a repertoire-size bias correction was applied to TCR pairs. In a later analysis, false discovery rates were estimated by permuting HLA or CMV assignments 20 times. In a later analysis, co-occurring TCRs were grouped using DBSCAN, and TCRdist sequence similarity was added for clustering within HLA-allele-positive subsets. Repertoires with fewer than 30,000 or more than 120,000 public chains, plus five repertoires with anomalous nucleotide sharing, were excluded from co-occurrence clustering. As stored in TCRdb, this immuneACCESS dataset retains in-frame rearrangements with V and J assigned. A fraction of the clones does not appear; measured against another copy, unresolved V genes explain less than half of the discrepancy, and the remainder lacks a known reason. V, J and clone size reflect that table, while D and trimming were determined from the DNA. The table for this sample lists roughly 160,000 clones; 80% of them were counted only once. Under 3% of the sample is held by the ten biggest clonotypes.

Overall study outcomes, separate from this receptor: Compared with equally common non-associated chains, HLA-associated TCR beta chains in a later analysis were more clonally expanded and had lower generation probabilities. A group of highly shared sequence variants was considered likely to be a technical artifact of the sequencing pipeline. Sequencing depth was assumed to be roughly uniform across donors in the presence/absence analyses, though that assumption may not hold. A total of about 180 TCR beta chains were listed by the study as associated with cytomegalovirus. In a later analysis, most CMV-associated TCR beta chains were found to appear HLA-restricted, with HLA associations seemingly driven largely by CMV exposure. Over 15 rarely observed V segments, including chromosome 9 orphons, were excluded from the earlier analysis of several hundred of the donors because counts were too low. Because HLA typing was unavailable for some donors at each locus, only the typed subset was used in association tests. A later genetic analysis associated a missense DCLRE1C variant with V-gene and J-gene trimming of TCR beta chains, and an independent cohort replicated the association. Compared with the approximately 700-donor mean, donors in an Asian-associated ancestry cluster had fewer N-insertions in productive TCRs, according to a later genetic analysis. This cohort had only TCR beta chains sequenced, and the lack of alpha or paired-chain data limited which features could be detected. In a later analysis, about 16,000 TCR beta sequences were associated with specific HLA alleles at a false discovery rate of 0.05. It was suggested by the authors that the approach could potentially be generalized to other disease states and immunological phenotypes. For the cohort, immune exposure information was limited to CMV serostatus. Three of the identified cytomegalovirus-associated TCR beta chains were confirmed in vitro to be specific for cytomegalovirus antigens. Most TCR sequences were observed very rarely across donors, whereas some public TCRs were present in many individuals. Some IMGT-functional V segments, including TRBV6-2 and TRBV6-3, could not be told apart with the 87-base-pair reads, so those segments were excluded. When HLA alleles, especially DR and DQ, strongly co-occurred, TCR associations were difficult to assign to individual alleles. According to a later analysis, TCR association rates differed among HLA loci, with DRB1 alleles showing the most associated TCRs and HLA-C alleles showing the fewest. The classifier was reported to diagnose cytomegalovirus status with high specificity and sensitivity in both the original cohort and the validation cohort. Correlated functional status among segregating V segments might be attributable to linkage disequilibrium, but an unknown experimental factor could not be ruled out. A later analysis reported that several top co-occurrence clusters appeared linked to parvovirus B19, influenza, CMV and Epstein-Barr virus. A further reported finding was that TCR beta sequences accurately predicted the HLA-A and HLA-B alleles for most subjects in the first cohort. In an earlier analysis of more than 450 of the donors, most TCR beta V segments were observed in productive rearrangements about 87% or about 30% of the time, broadly matching IMGT annotations.

A note on this clone: What this receptor recognizes is not known. Base qualities are not at hand, and no much larger clone is one base apart.

From the cysteine through the phenylalanine, the CDR3 covers 13 amino acids. The entry retains the CDR3 DNA only, 39 bases that are in frame from base 1. Sequences SGHAT (CDR1) and FQNNGV (CDR2) are obtained from the germline V gene. Trimming takes 6 bases from V and 4 bases from J, and the germline ends sit 13 bases apart. Sequencing was performed on PBMCs. Rearrangement joined TRBV11-2 to TRBJ2-7; the D gene is perhaps TRBD1, on 6 matching bases. This receptor was taken from a male donor in good health and CMV-seronegative. This receptor carries the CDR3 CASRPGQTYEQYF. Read as DNA, the sequence is TGTGCCAGCAGGCCCGGACAGACATACGAGCAGTACTTC.